This T cell receptor beta chain derives from a study of identical twins. The CDR3 has 13 amino acids. V dropped 1 base and J dropped 7 bases, with 11 bases sitting between them. In this sample, this clonotype turned up a few times. TCRdb ran MiXCR on the 5' RACE reads and lists one entry per CDR3 protein. The table lists some 790,000 distinct CDR3 sequences, roughly 18% of them singletons. This sample also appeared in a second study, on T cells expressing NK-cell markers. From that study: Clarity on HCMV specificity was lacking for the expanded NKG2C+ T cell clones.

The rearrangement uses TRBV12-3 or TRBV12-4 and TRBJ2-7; D is undetermined. The sample consisted of PBMCs. The clonotype originates from a woman aged 18-30 years in good health. The CDR3 here is CASSLDRLGEQYF. Written as DNA, the CDR3 is TGTGCCAGCAGTTTAGACCGTTTGGGAGAGCAGTACTTC.